The 24 T cell receptor beta chains listed next were all sequenced from one sample in a study of T cells after somatic rescue of genetic block. Repertoires were generated with immunoSEQ multiplex PCR, while TCRdb's copy carries only in-frame clones and drops some. The data show 110,000 or so clones, about 89% seen once. The sequenced sample consisted of peripheral blood mononuclear cells (PBMCs). These receptors were collected from a woman younger than 30.

The chain couples TRBV29-1 to TRBJ2-7; 11 bases line up with TRBD1. J lost 6 bases, V lost 5 bases, and 18 bases had no gene match. The germline V gene encodes CDR1 SQVTM and CDR2 ANQGSEA. The CDR3 has 17 residues. CDR3 amino acids: CSVSGGQGVWSLGEQYF. CDR3 DNA: TGCAGCGTTTCGGGGGGACAGGGGGTCTGGTCGCTTGGCGAGCAGTACTTC.

The chain combines TRBV7-9 with TRBJ2-2, with D possibly matching TRBD1 (5 bases). The germline V gene has CDR1 SEHNR and CDR2 FQNEAQ (reference sequence). The V end lost 1 base, the J end lost 4 bases, and 7 bases lay between the germline ends. The CDR3 covers 14 residues. Here the CDR3 reads CASSLGQSTGELFF. The CDR3 DNA sequence: TGTGCCAGCAGCTTAGGACAGAGCACCGGGGAGCTGTTTTTT. The complete variable domain, with remaining parts taken from reference TRBV7-9 and TRBJ2-2, reads DTGVSQNPRHKITKRGQNVTFRCDPISEHNRLYWYRQTLGQGPEFLTYFQNEAQLEKSRLLSDRFSAERPKGSFSTLEIQRTEQGDSAMYLCASSLGQSTGELFFGEGSRLTVL.

V gene TRBV2 combines with J gene TRBJ2-7; tentatively, D is TRBD1 (5 bases). V shed 0 bases and J shed 2 bases, with 11 bases lying between them. Germline CDR1 is SNHLY and CDR2 is FYNNEI. This CDR3 region has 15 residues. CDR3 protein: CASSEALGAPYEQYF. CDR3 sequence (DNA): TGTGCCAGCAGTGAAGCGCTTGGGGCCCCCTACGAGCAGTACTTC.

This chain connects TRBV19 to TRBJ2-7; TRBD1 aligns across 8 bases. This CDR3 has 15 residues. Trimming at V came to 4 bases and at J to 0 bases, leaving 5 bases not matched to a gene. The germline CDR1 and CDR2 sequences are LNHDA and SQIVND (reference sequence). The CDR3 protein is CASSSRDRSSYEQYF. The CDR3 DNA follows: TGTGCCAGTAGTAGCCGGGACAGGAGCTCCTACGAGCAGTACTTC.

V and J are TRBV30 and TRBJ1-1; D call uncertain. The CDR3 has 13 residues. With 0 bases removed from V and 4 bases from J, the gap between germline ends came to 9 bases. Germline CDR1 is GTSNPN and CDR2 is SVGIG (reference sequence). CDR3 protein: CAWSVNQGTEAFF. DNA for the CDR3: TGTGCCTGGAGTGTGAACCAAGGCACTGAAGCTTTCTTT.

The chain links TRBV28 to TRBJ2-1; D gene uncertain. The V and J ends lost 0 bases and 2 bases respectively, with 8 bases between them. CDR3 length equals 15 residues. The germline V gene has CDR1 MDHEN and CDR2 SYDVKM. In DNA, the CDR3 is TGTGCCAGCAGTTTATGGCAGGAACCCTACAATGAGCAGTTCTTC. It codes for CASSLWQEPYNEQFF. Drawing the rest from reference TRBV28 and TRBJ2-1, the complete variable domain is DVKVTQSSRYLVKRTGEKVFLECVQDMDHENMFWYRQDPGLGLRLIYFSYDVKMKEKGDIPEGYSVSREKKERFSLILESASTNQTSMYLCASSLWQEPYNEQFFGPGTRLTVL.

The chain combines TRBV7-8 with TRBJ1-4, with D uncertain. CDR1 and CDR2 from the germline V gene are SGHVS and FQNEAQ. CDR3 length equals 18 residues. V lost 1 base and J 0 bases, leaving 15 bases between the germline ends. CDR3 DNA: TGTGCCAGCAGCTTAGTTGGTTTTGGGCAGTCAACTAATGAAAAACTGTTTTTT. It translates to CASSLVGFGQSTNEKLFF.

The CDR3 region is CASSAPQGTGNTEAFF. CDR3 sequence (DNA): TGTGCCAGCAGCGCCCCACAGGGGACCGGCAACACTGAAGCTTTCTTT. The J gene is TRBJ1-1, the V gene TRBV11-1; 7 positions agree with TRBD1. The CDR3 has 16 amino acids. V trimming: 5 bases; J trimming: 2 bases; junction bases outside the gene matches: 11. From germline, CDR1 is SGHAT and CDR2 FQDESV (reference sequence).

The chain recombines TRBV5-1 with TRBJ2-2; possibly TRBD1 for D (5 bases). The V end lost 0 bases, the J end lost 4 bases, and 13 bases lay between the germline ends. Germline CDR1 SGHRS, CDR2 YFSETQ. This CDR3 comprises 16 residues. In DNA, the CDR3 is TGCGCCAGCAGCTTGGAGGCCAGGGTGAGCACCGGGGAGCTGTTTTTT. Its protein product is CASSLEARVSTGELFF.

This clone was detected once. The chain is built from TRBV5-1 and TRBJ2-3; 10 nucleotides agree with TRBD2. V trimming: 6 bases; J trimming: 2 bases; junction bases outside the gene matches: 6. In germline, CDR1 is SGHRS, CDR2 YFSETQ. CDR3 length: 15 amino acids. This CDR3 reads CASTSSGGFTDTQYF. For the CDR3, the DNA is TGCGCCAGCACGTCTAGCGGGGGCTTCACAGATACGCAGTATTTT.

The V gene is TRBV27, the J gene TRBJ1-1; the D is unclear. V gave up 1 base and J gave up 4 bases, with 16 bases separating them. The length of the CDR3 is 16 residues. The V gene's germline CDR1 is MNHEY and CDR2 SMNVEV (reference sequence). CDR3 sequence: CASSLYVNSEVTEAFF. In DNA, the CDR3 is TGTGCCAGCAGTTTATACGTAAACTCGGAGGTCACTGAAGCTTTCTTT.

V usage is TRBV5-1 and J usage is TRBJ2-1; D is ambiguous. Trimming took 0 bases from V and 0 from J, leaving 10 bases between them. Germline CDR1 reads SGHRS; CDR2 reads YFSETQ. CDR3 length equals 16 residues. The CDR3 DNA reads as TGCGCCAGCAGCTTGGTTCCGGGCAGCTCCTACAATGAGCAGTTCTTC. Amino acid sequence: CASSLVPGSSYNEQFF.

Only one count was recorded for this clone. V and J are TRBV7-8 and TRBJ1-2; 8 nucleotides agree with TRBD1. Germline V gene sequence: CDR1 SGHVS, CDR2 FQNEAQ. With 8 bases clipped from V and 6 bases from J, the junction kept 20 bases outside the gene matches. There are 17 residues in the CDR3. The CDR3 bases are TGTGCCAGCCGGGCCGGGACAGGCTCAATCAGTGAACATGGCTACACCTTC. Encoded protein: CASRAGTGSISEHGYTF.

This rearrangement joins TRBV5-4 to TRBJ2-7; D uncertain. The CDR3 is 13 amino acids. Germline V CDR1 and CDR2: SGHNT, YYREEE (reference sequence). Trimming pared 3 bases from V and 3 bases from J, leaving 10 bases between. The CDR3 DNA is TGTGCCAGCAGCTCGGAGACGGACTACGAGCAGTACTTC. It encodes CASSSETDYEQYF.

The V call is TRBV4-2, the J call TRBJ1-2; 7 bases map to TRBD1. V lost 5 bases and J lost 3; bases outside the gene matches: 9. The CDR3 length is 15 residues. Germline assignment: CDR1 LGHNA and CDR2 YNFKEQ. This chain's CDR3 is CASSFSQGGDYGYTF. The DNA of the CDR3 is TGTGCCAGCAGCTTCTCCCAGGGGGGCGACTATGGCTACACCTTC.

This sequence joins TRBV10-3 and TRBJ1-5; 12 bases are a match to TRBD1. Germline V CDR1 and CDR2: ENHRY, SYGVKD. The CDR3 has 17 residues. Trimming took 0 bases from V and 4 from J; bases not matched to a gene: 4. The DNA for the CDR3 is TGTGCCATCAGTGAGTCCCAGGGACAGGGGGCGAATCAGCCCCAGCATTTT. Protein: CAISESQGQGANQPQHF.

The chain links TRBV21-1 to TRBJ1-2; the table's D call, TRBD1, has no DNA check behind it. TRBV21-1 is a recognized pseudogene. CDR3 length: 17 amino acids. The CDR3 region is CASSKLLRDTFNYGYTF. CDR3 bases: TGTGCCAGCAGCAAGCTCCTCCGGGACACATTTAACTATGGCTACACCTTC.

A single count supports this clone. The rearrangement joins TRBV6-4 to TRBJ2-1; 8 bases match TRBD2. Trimming at V came to 6 bases and at J to 2 bases, leaving 6 bases not matched to a gene. The length of the CDR3 is 15 residues. The germline V gene has CDR1 MRHNA and CDR2 SNTAGT. CDR3 DNA: TGTGCCAGCAGACCTGAGCGGGGGACCTACAATGAGCAGTTCTTC. Its translation: CASRPERGTYNEQFF.

A note on this clone: One end of the junction is discordant with germline, which a read error may explain. CDR3 nucleotides: TGTGCCAGCAGGGAAGGACAGGGGATTTATTACGAGCAGTACTTC. Translated, it gives CASREGQGIYYEQYF. The chain is built from TRBV2 and TRBJ2-7; 9 positions match TRBD1. Germline V gives CDR1 SNHLY, CDR2 FYNNEI. The CDR3 consists of 15 residues.

In this sample, this clone turned up a few times. The chain links TRBV4-1 to TRBJ1-2; 7 bases match TRBD1. The length of the CDR3 is 17 residues. With 5 bases clipped from V and 0 bases from J, the junction kept 12 bases outside the gene matches. Germline V gives CDR1 MGHRA, CDR2 YSYEKL. CDR3 in amino acids: CASSFRGDSLTNYGYTF. Written as DNA, the CDR3 is TGCGCCAGCAGCTTCCGGGGGGACAGTTTGACTAACTATGGCTACACCTTC.

The rearrangement uses TRBV19 and TRBJ1-5; 8 bases map to TRBD1. The CDR3 extends over 14 amino acids. The V gene's germline CDR1 is LNHDA and CDR2 SQIVND (reference sequence). After removal of 2 bases from V and 4 bases from J, the junction contained 1 base not matched to a gene. In nucleotides, the CDR3 is TGTGCCAGTAGTATAACAGGGGGGAATCAGCCCCAGCATTTT. It specifies CASSITGGNQPQHF.

The V gene is TRBV7-7, the J gene TRBJ2-1, with D possibly being TRBD1 or TRBD2 (6 bases each). The length of the CDR3 is 17 residues. Germline V gene lookup returns CDR1 SSHAT and CDR2 FNYEAQ (reference sequence). Trimming took 0 bases from V and 4 from J, leaving 16 bases between them. The CDR3 DNA follows: TGTGCCAGCAGCTTAGCGGGGGGCCGTCAGAATTACAATGAGCAGTTCTTC. It yields the protein CASSLAGGRQNYNEQFF.

J is TRBJ2-7 and V is TRBV7-3; 7 nucleotides align to TRBD2. Germline V CDR1 and CDR2: SGHTA, FQGTGA. The CDR3 is 17 amino acids. The junction had 14 bases not matched to a gene; V was cut back by 5 bases and J by 1 base. The CDR3 here is CASSPLEGAGLSYEQYF. CDR3 nucleotides: TGTGCCAGCAGCCCCCTAGAAGGAGCGGGGCTTTCCTACGAGCAGTACTTC.

The chain employs TRBV6-1 and TRBJ2-7; D gene ambiguous. In germline, CDR1 is MNHNS, CDR2 SASEGT. The V end lost 7 bases, the J end lost 0 bases, and 16 bases lay between the germline ends. This CDR3 is 15 amino acids long. The CDR3 sequence: CASTPQPDISYEQYF. CDR3 DNA sequence: TGTGCCAGCACGCCCCAGCCAGATATCTCCTACGAGCAGTACTTC.